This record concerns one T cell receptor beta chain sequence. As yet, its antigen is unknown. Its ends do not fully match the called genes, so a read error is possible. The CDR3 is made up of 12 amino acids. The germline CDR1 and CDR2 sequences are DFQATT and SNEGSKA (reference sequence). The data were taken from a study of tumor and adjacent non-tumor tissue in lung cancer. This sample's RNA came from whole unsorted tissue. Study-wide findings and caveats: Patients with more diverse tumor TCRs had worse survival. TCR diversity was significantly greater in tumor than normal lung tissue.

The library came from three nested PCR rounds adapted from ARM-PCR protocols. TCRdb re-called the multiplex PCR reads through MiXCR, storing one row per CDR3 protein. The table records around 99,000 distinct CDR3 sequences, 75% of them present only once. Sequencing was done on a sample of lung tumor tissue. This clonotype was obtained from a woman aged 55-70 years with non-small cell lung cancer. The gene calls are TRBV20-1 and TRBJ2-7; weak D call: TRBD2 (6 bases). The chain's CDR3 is CSAREQTGELCF. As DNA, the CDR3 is TGCAGTGCTAGAGAACAAACGGGGGAGCTGTGCTTC.